These 9 T cell receptor beta chains were sequenced from one sample in a study of cytomegalovirus exposure and HLA in healthy donors. The repertoire was sequenced with immunoSEQ multiplex PCR; TCRdb's copy has only in-frame clones and lacks some. This table holds approximately 88,000 clones, around 82% found once. The specimen sequenced was PBMCs. The receptor set was obtained from a woman under 30 in good health and CMV-seropositive.

The V call is TRBV9, the J call TRBJ2-7, with 9 bases fitting TRBD1. In germline, CDR1 is SGDLS, CDR2 YYNGEE. The junction had 7 bases not matched to a gene; V was cut back by 2 bases and J by 7 bases. CDR3 length: 14 amino acids. CDR3 sequence: CASSVGTGWGEQYF. CDR3 sequence (DNA): TGTGCCAGCAGCGTTGGGACAGGGTGGGGTGAGCAGTACTTC. Full variable domain (remainder filled in from reference TRBV9 and TRBJ2-7): DSGVTQTPKHLITATGQRVTLRCSPRSGDLSVYWYQQSLDQGLQFLIQYYNGEERAKGNILERFSAQQFPDLHSELNLSSLELGDSALYFCASSVGTGWGEQYFGPGTRLTVT.

This clone was seen only a few times. This chain connects TRBV9 to TRBJ2-1; the D gene is possibly TRBD2 (5 bases). The CDR3 runs to 15 residues. V shed 2 bases and J shed 1 base, with 10 bases lying between them. Looked up from germline, CDR1 is SGDLS and CDR2 is YYNGEE. The CDR3 spells CASSVRDISYNEQFF. CDR3 sequence (DNA): TGTGCCAGCAGCGTCCGGGATATATCCTACAATGAGCAGTTCTTC.

Here the CDR3 DNA reads TGTGCCAGCGAGGTGCCAGCCGGGGGGGTCGAGACCCAGTACTTC. The encoded protein is CASEVPAGGVETQYF. The rearrangement joins TRBV7-6 to TRBJ2-5; TRBD2 agrees at 8 bases. The CDR3 has 15 residues. Germline CDR1 SGHVS, CDR2 FNYEAQ. V was pared by 8 bases and J by 5 bases, with 13 bases of the junction left unmatched. The full variable domain, with the rest looked up from reference TRBV7-6 and TRBJ2-5, is GAGVSQSPRYKVTKRGQDVALRCDPISGHVSLYWYRQALGQGPEFLTYFNYEAQQDKSGLPNDRFSAERPEGSISTLTIQRTEQRDSAMYRCASEVPAGGVETQYFGPGTRLLVL.

This rearrangement joins TRBV9 to TRBJ1-2; 7 nucleotides agree with TRBD1. Germline CDR1 is SGDLS and CDR2 is YYNGEE. J gave up 6 bases and V 0 bases, and 11 bases lay outside the gene matches. This CDR3 region has 16 residues. Here the CDR3 reads CASSVDPTGAPNGYTF. The CDR3 region has the DNA TGTGCCAGCAGCGTAGATCCCACAGGGGCTCCAAATGGCTACACCTTC. The full variable domain, rest sourced from reference TRBV9 and TRBJ1-2, is DSGVTQTPKHLITATGQRVTLRCSPRSGDLSVYWYQQSLDQGLQFLIQYYNGEERAKGNILERFSAQQFPDLHSELNLSSLELGDSALYFCASSVDPTGAPNGYTFGSGTRLTVV.

CDR3 DNA: TGTGCCAGCAGTTTGAACAGGGGGGATACCGGGGAGCTGTTTTTT. Amino acid sequence: CASSLNRGDTGELFF. The chain has TRBV27 and TRBJ2-2, with 8 bases fitting TRBD1. Germline assignment: CDR1 MNHEY and CDR2 SMNVEV (reference sequence). Germline trimming cut 3 bases from V and 5 bases from J; bases unmatched to any gene: 5. CDR3 length: 15 residues.

This sequence joins TRBV10-3 and TRBJ2-3; TRBD2 is a possible D gene (5 bases). CDR1 is ENHRY, CDR2 SYGVKD, per germline. This CDR3 contains 13 residues. V lost 6 bases and J 0 bases, leaving 7 bases between the germline ends. This chain's CDR3 is CAISWTSTDTQYF. As DNA, the CDR3 is TGTGCCATCAGCTGGACTAGCACAGATACGCAGTATTTT.

The CDR3 loop reads CASSYLGGRANTEAFF. The DNA for the CDR3 is TGTGCCAGCAGTTACTTAGGTGGCAGGGCGAACACTGAAGCTTTCTTT. J is TRBJ1-1 and V is TRBV6-5; the D gene is possibly TRBD1 (5 bases). The CDR3 has 16 residues. Per germline, CDR1 MNHEY and CDR2 SVGAGI. Trimming took 1 base from V and 1 from J, leaving 13 bases between them.

A single count supports this clone. The gene calls are TRBV2 and TRBJ1-5; possibly TRBD1 for D (5 bases). Germline V gene lookup returns CDR1 SNHLY and CDR2 FYNNEI. V was trimmed by 6 bases and J by 3 bases, leaving 12 bases between them. The length of the CDR3 is 14 residues. CDR3 nucleotide sequence: TGTGCCAGCAGGGATCAGACAGTCAATCAGCCCCAGCATTTT. This codes for CASRDQTVNQPQHF.

This clone was picked up one time. The chain employs TRBV7-8 and TRBJ2-7; possibly TRBD1 for D (6 bases). Germline loops: CDR1 SGHVS, CDR2 FQNEAQ. This CDR3 is 16 amino acids long. The ends were cut back, 1 base at V and 0 bases at J, with 13 bases in the middle. The CDR3 loop is CASSLGGQTSSYEQYF. DNA of the CDR3: TGTGCCAGCAGCTTAGGAGGACAGACGAGCTCCTACGAGCAGTACTTC.